One sample yielded the 6 T cell receptor beta chains listed below, sequenced in a study of blood T cell repertoires in COVID-19. Here immunoSEQ multiplex PCR was the method, and the copy in TCRdb shows in-frame clones only, minus some. The table lists around 220,000 clones, around nine tenths of them singletons, with approximately 1.5% in the top ten. Input material: peripheral blood. These receptor sequences come from a man aged 18 to 30 with active or convalescent COVID-19.

This clone appeared a single time. The rearrangement uses TRBV7-9 and TRBJ2-3; TRBD1 agrees at 10 bases. The V and J ends lost 4 bases and 2 bases, in that order; junction bases with no gene match: 9. The V gene's germline CDR1 is SEHNR and CDR2 FQNEAQ (reference sequence). The CDR3 spans 17 residues. For the CDR3, the DNA is TGTGCCAGCAGCTACTGGGGACAGGGGAAGTACACAGATACGCAGTATTTT. This sequence encodes CASSYWGQGKYTDTQYF. Using reference TRBV7-9 and TRBJ2-3 for the parts outside the CDR3, the full variable domain is DTGVSQNPRHKITKRGQNVTFRCDPISEHNRLYWYRQTLGQGPEFLTYFQNEAQLEKSRLLSDRFSAERPKGSFSTLEIQRTEQGDSAMYLCASSYWGQGKYTDTQYFGPGTRLTVL.

This clone was counted a few times. The chain couples TRBV2 to TRBJ1-2; D is undetermined. The V end was cut by 1 base, the J end by 4 bases, with 10 bases between. CDR3 size: 14 residues. CDR1 and CDR2 from the germline V gene are SNHLY and FYNNEI. CDR3 sequence (DNA): TGTGCCAGCAGTGAAGGGCGCCACAGCTATGGCTACACCTTC. It is translated as CASSEGRHSYGYTF.

J is TRBJ2-1 and V is TRBV10-1; 7 nucleotides match TRBD2. Per germline, CDR1 WNHNN and CDR2 SYGVQD (reference sequence). Germline trimming cut 8 bases from V and 6 bases from J; bases unmatched to any gene: 10. This CDR3 spans 14 amino acids. The CDR3 region is CASGRAGVVNEQFF. The CDR3 coding sequence is TGCGCCAGCGGTCGGGCGGGAGTTGTCAATGAGCAGTTCTTC.

This rearrangement joins TRBV5-4 to TRBJ1-1, with 8 positions matching TRBD1. J lost 7 bases, V lost 0 bases, and 14 bases had no gene match. The germline gives CDR1 SGHNT, CDR2 YYREEE (reference sequence). The CDR3 extends over 17 amino acids. In DNA form, the CDR3 reads TGTGCCAGCAGCTTGGTTAGGCAGGGGGCTTTACGGAGTGAAGCTTTCTTT. It codes for CASSLVRQGALRSEAFF.

The chain combines TRBV29-1 with TRBJ2-1, with D possibly matching TRBD1 (5 bases). Trimming removed 4 bases from V and 8 bases from J, with 12 bases in between. CDR3 length: 12 residues. The germline V gene has CDR1 SQVTM and CDR2 ANQGSEA. The DNA for the CDR3 is TGCAGCGTTGTGATGCAGGGCTATGAGCAGTTCTTC. This encodes CSVVMQGYEQFF.

A remark on this clone: The germline gene is not matched at one end of the junction; a read error may be the cause. The chain links TRBV11-2 to TRBJ1-6; the match to TRBD1 covers 9 bases. The CDR3 is 13 residues long. CDR1 is SGHAT and CDR2 is FQNNGV in the germline V gene. The CDR3 loop is CAGSLNDRGFPHF. The CDR3 DNA reads as TGTGCCGGCAGCCTCAACGACAGGGGGTTCCCCCACTTT.